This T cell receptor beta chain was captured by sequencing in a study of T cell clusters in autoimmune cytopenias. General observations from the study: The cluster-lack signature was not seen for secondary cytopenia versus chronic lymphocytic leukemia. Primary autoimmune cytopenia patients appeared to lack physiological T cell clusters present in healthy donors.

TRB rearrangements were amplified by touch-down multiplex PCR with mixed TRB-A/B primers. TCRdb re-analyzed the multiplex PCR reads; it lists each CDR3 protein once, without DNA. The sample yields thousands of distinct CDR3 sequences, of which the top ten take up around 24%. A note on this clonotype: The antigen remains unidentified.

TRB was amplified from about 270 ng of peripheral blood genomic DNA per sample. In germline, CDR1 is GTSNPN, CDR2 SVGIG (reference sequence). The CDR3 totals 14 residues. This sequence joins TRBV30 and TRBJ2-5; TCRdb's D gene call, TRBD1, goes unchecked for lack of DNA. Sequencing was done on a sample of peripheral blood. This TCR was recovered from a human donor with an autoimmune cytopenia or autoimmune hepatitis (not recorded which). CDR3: CAWSVSGTYNEQYF.